Below are 22 T cell receptor beta chains sequenced from a single sample in a study of shared clonotypes between healthy human individuals. The method was immunoSEQ multiplex PCR; TCRdb's version includes in-frame clones alone and lacks a portion of them. This sample has hundreds of thousands of clones, with 70% to 75% found just once. The sample was memory CD4+ T cells sorted from blood. Subset denoted: CD45RA-negative fraction. The receptors come from a man aged 25 to 45 in good health.

A word on this clone: The junction shows a germline mismatch at one end, possibly a read error. The chain combines TRBV25-1 with TRBJ1-2, with 7 bases that match TRBD1. The CDR3 extends over 13 amino acids. Per germline, CDR1 MGHDK and CDR2 SYGVNS. The CDR3 DNA reads TGTGCCAGCAGGCACGACAGGGTCTATTGCTACACCTTC. Encoded protein: CASRHDRVYCYTF.

V and J are TRBV6-5 and TRBJ2-3, with D unresolved. Between the trimmed V and J ends, which lost 8 bases and 3 bases, there was a span of 12 bases. From germline, CDR1 is MNHEY and CDR2 SVGAGI. The CDR3 covers 13 residues. CDR3 DNA: TGTGCCAGCTTGTCCGTGGGGACAGATACGCAGTATTTT. It encodes CASLSVGTDTQYF.

The rearrangement links TRBV27 to TRBJ1-6; D remains ambiguous. Deletions cut 1 base from V and 7 bases from J, with 2 bases between. CDR1 and CDR2 (germline): MNHEY, SMNVEV (reference sequence). The CDR3 consists of 12 residues. The CDR3 DNA follows: TGTGCCAGCAGTTTATTGAATTCACCCCTCCACTTT. Protein product: CASSLLNSPLHF.

V and J are TRBV9 and TRBJ2-5, with 11 bases aligning to TRBD1. The germline gives CDR1 SGDLS, CDR2 YYNGEE. The CDR3 spans 17 residues. V shed 0 bases and J 1 base; nucleotides not matched to a gene: 5. This CDR3 is CASSVGRTGGSQETQYF. In DNA form, the CDR3 reads TGTGCCAGCAGCGTAGGCCGGACAGGGGGCTCCCAAGAGACCCAGTACTTC.

V usage is TRBV5-4 and J usage is TRBJ2-7, with D possibly being TRBD1 (5 bases). Per germline, CDR1 SGHNT and CDR2 YYREEE (reference sequence). The CDR3 sequence is 15 residues long. Trimming took off 0 bases at V and 1 base at J, with 11 bases between the two ends. The CDR3 DNA reads as TGTGCCAGCAGCTTGGCGCCGTCAGGGTCCTACGAGCAGTACTTC. It codes for CASSLAPSGSYEQYF.

This clone came up once. V and J are TRBV5-1 and TRBJ1-1; no firm D call. The CDR3 contains 17 residues. Germline-derived CDR1 and CDR2 are SGHRS and YFSETQ. V shed 1 base and J shed 1 base, with 17 bases lying between them. The DNA for the CDR3 is TGCGCCAGCAGCTTGTACGACTCGGGCTTTTGGAACACTGAAGCTTTCTTT. Protein: CASSLYDSGFWNTEAFF.

The CDR3 protein is CASSYLNEQYF. The CDR3, as DNA: TGTGCCAGCAGTTACCTGAATGAGCAGTACTTC. The rearrangement joins TRBV6-5 to TRBJ2-7; D unclear. This CDR3 has 11 amino acids. Germline V gene data show CDR1 as MNHEY and CDR2 as SVGAGI. V shed 2 bases and J shed 7 bases, with 6 bases lying between them.

This clone was detected ten times or more. Written as DNA, the CDR3 is TGTGCCAGCAGTTTATCGTACAGGAAAGCCGGCTACACCTTC. Its protein is CASSLSYRKAGYTF. This chain uses TRBV28 with TRBJ1-2, with D tentatively TRBD1 (5 bases). The CDR3 is 14 residues long. Germline V gene lookup returns CDR1 MDHEN and CDR2 SYDVKM. V was shortened by 1 base and J by 8 bases, with 14 bases between the two germline ends.

V is TRBV14 and J is TRBJ2-5; TRBD1 might be the D (5 bases). CDR3 length equals 14 residues. V shed 3 bases and J shed 5 bases, with 13 bases lying between them. The V gene's germline CDR1 is SGHDN and CDR2 FVKESK. CDR3 DNA sequence: TGTGCCAGCAGCCAGAACACGCAGGGTGAGACCCAGTACTTC. This encodes CASSQNTQGETQYF.

This clone was seen only a few times. The chain couples TRBV7-2 to TRBJ2-3, with a tentative D call TRBD2 (6 bases). Germline V gives CDR1 SGHTA, CDR2 FQGNSA. This CDR3 spans 16 amino acids. V lost 7 bases to trimming and J lost 1 base, with 18 bases between them. In nucleotides, the CDR3 is TGTGCCAGCACCCGGGACTGGGCTGCGGGCACAGATACGCAGTATTTT. This sequence encodes CASTRDWAAGTDTQYF. The full variable domain, completed using reference TRBV7-2 and TRBJ2-3, is GAGVSQSPSNKVTEKGKDVELRCDPISGHTALYWYRQSLGQGLEFLIYFQGNSAPDKSGLPSDRFSAERTGGSVSTLTIQRTQQEDSAVYLCASTRDWAAGTDTQYFGPGTRLTVL.

This chain links TRBV7-9 with TRBJ1-3; D is possibly TRBD1 (5 bases). V was trimmed by 6 bases and J by 2 bases, leaving 5 bases between them. Per germline, CDR1 SEHNR and CDR2 FQNEAQ (reference sequence). CDR3 length: 12 amino acids. The CDR3 nucleotides are TGTGCCAGCAGGGGGGCTGGAAACACCATATATTTT. Translating gives CASRGAGNTIYF.

This chain connects TRBV2 to TRBJ2-6; D is uncertain. This CDR3 contains 14 residues. Germline CDR1 SNHLY, CDR2 FYNNEI. With 10 bases removed from V and 0 bases from J, the gap between germline ends came to 10 bases. The CDR3 protein is CATPPRSGANVLTF. DNA of the CDR3: TGTGCCACCCCCCCCCGCTCTGGGGCCAACGTCCTGACTTTC.

This clone was seen once. V usage is TRBV28 and J usage is TRBJ2-4; 8 bases are a match to TRBD1. Germline V gene data show CDR1 as MDHEN and CDR2 as SYDVKM. This CDR3 region has 15 residues. J gave up 2 bases and V 5 bases, and 5 bases lay outside the gene matches. The CDR3 spells CASSAQGAPKNIQYF. DNA for the CDR3: TGTGCCAGCAGTGCGCAGGGGGCGCCCAAAAACATTCAGTACTTC.

The chain couples TRBV7-9 to TRBJ2-1, with D possibly matching TRBD1 (8 bases). CDR1 is SEHNR, CDR2 FQNEAQ, per germline (reference sequence). The CDR3 length is 14 residues. V lost 5 bases to trimming and J lost 10 bases, with 18 bases between them. The CDR3 DNA reads TGTGCCAGCAGCGGGAGGGGACAGGTTACCGAGCAGTTCTTC. This codes for CASSGRGQVTEQFF.

This clone appeared many times. V and J are TRBV29-1 and TRBJ2-1; 9 nucleotides match TRBD2. The V segment lost 3 bases and the J segment 0 bases; nucleotides outside the gene matches: 3. CDR1 is SQVTM and CDR2 is ANQGSEA in the germline V gene. The CDR3 covers 15 residues. CDR3 sequence: CSVEGLASSYNEQFF. The CDR3 DNA is TGCAGCGTTGAGGGACTAGCTAGCTCCTACAATGAGCAGTTCTTC.

The V gene is TRBV5-6, the J gene TRBJ1-4; 7 bases are shared with TRBD1. This CDR3 is 14 amino acids long. The germline V gene has CDR1 SGHDT and CDR2 YYEEEE. The V and J ends lost 3 bases and 4 bases, in that order; junction bases with no gene match: 3. The CDR3 is CASSSGGYNEKLFF. The CDR3 DNA reads TGTGCCAGCAGCTCAGGGGGTTATAATGAAAAACTGTTTTTT.

This clone was detected once. The rearrangement links TRBV7-9 to TRBJ2-5; the match to TRBD2 covers 13 bases. With V trimmed by 5 bases and J by 5 bases, 11 bases remained unmatched. Germline V gene lookup returns CDR1 SEHNR and CDR2 FQNEAQ (reference sequence). This CDR3 contains 17 residues. CDR3 bases: TGTGCCAGCAGCCAACTCGGCGGACTAGCGGGAGTGGAGACCCAGTACTTC. Encoded protein: CASSQLGGLAGVETQYF.

A single count supports this clone. The rearrangement uses TRBV19 and TRBJ2-7; no clear D gene. The V end lost 3 bases, the J end lost 0 bases, and 12 bases lay between the germline ends. Per germline, CDR1 LNHDA and CDR2 SQIVND (reference sequence). This CDR3 has 15 amino acids. CDR3 amino acids: CASSIPGASSYEQYF. The CDR3 DNA follows: TGTGCCAGTAGTATTCCAGGAGCGTCCTCCTACGAGCAGTACTTC.

This rearrangement joins TRBV6-1 to TRBJ1-1, with D perhaps TRBD1 (5 bases). The CDR3 has 16 residues. Germline V gene sequence: CDR1 MNHNS, CDR2 SASEGT. V lost 4 bases and J lost 6, with 21 bases in between. In nucleotides, the CDR3 is TGTGCCAGCAGTGTCCAGGGAACAACTTTAGCAGCTGAAGCTTTCTTT. Amino acid sequence: CASSVQGTTLAAEAFF.

This chain connects TRBV21-1 to TRBJ2-7; the listed D gene, TRBD1, was not tested against the DNA. TRBV21-1 constitutes a pseudogene. CDR3 length equals 18 residues. The CDR3: CASSKWVTRDRASYEQYF. The CDR3 coding sequence is TGTGCCAGCAGCAAATGGGTCACCCGGGACAGGGCCTCCTACGAGCAGTACTTC.

This clone was observed a handful of times. The V call is TRBV29-1, the J call TRBJ2-2; D ambiguous. Germline assignment: CDR1 SQVTM and CDR2 ANQGSEA. V lost 1 base, J lost 8 bases, and 8 bases lay in between. CDR3 length: 12 amino acids. CDR3 DNA: TGCAGCGTTGAAGCCATGGGTGGGGAGCTGTTTTTT. Translating it yields CSVEAMGGELFF.

The sample holds a few counts of this clone. The rearrangement uses TRBV5-1 and TRBJ2-3, with TRBD2 identical over 11 bases. The CDR3 is 16 residues long. The junction had 4 bases not matched to a gene; V was cut back by 4 bases and J by 0 bases. Per the germline V gene, CDR1 is SGHRS and CDR2 is YFSETQ. The CDR3 loop reads CASSPGLAASTDTQYF. CDR3 nucleotides: TGCGCCAGCAGCCCGGGACTAGCGGCTAGCACAGATACGCAGTATTTT.